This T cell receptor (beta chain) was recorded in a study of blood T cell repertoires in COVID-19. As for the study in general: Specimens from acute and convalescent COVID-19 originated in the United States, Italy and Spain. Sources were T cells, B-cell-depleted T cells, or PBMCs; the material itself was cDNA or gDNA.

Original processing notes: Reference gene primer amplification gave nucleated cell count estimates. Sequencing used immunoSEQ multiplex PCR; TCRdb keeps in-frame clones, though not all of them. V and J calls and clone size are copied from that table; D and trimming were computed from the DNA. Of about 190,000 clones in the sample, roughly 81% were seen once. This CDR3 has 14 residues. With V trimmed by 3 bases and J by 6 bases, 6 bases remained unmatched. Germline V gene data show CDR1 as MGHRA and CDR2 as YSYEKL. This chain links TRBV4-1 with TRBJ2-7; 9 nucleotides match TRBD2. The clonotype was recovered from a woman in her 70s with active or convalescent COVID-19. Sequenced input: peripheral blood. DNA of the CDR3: TGCGCCAGCAGCCAGAACCTAGCGGGACCCGAGCAGTACTTC. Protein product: CASSQNLAGPEQYF.